The sequence of this TCR beta chain was determined in a study of Graves' ophthalmopathy and Graves' hyperthyroidism. This clonotype was counted at least ten times. RNA transcripts served as template for amplifying TCR beta CDR3 sequences. An initial RT-PCR round employing HTBI primers preceded a second-round multiplex PCR. Each CDR3 protein gets one entry after TCRdb re-called the multiplex PCR reads with MiXCR. The sample includes roughly 500,000 distinct CDR3 sequences, about an eighth of them seen just once. The TCR sequence derives from a woman in her thirties with Graves' ophthalmopathy. The specimen was blood.

This CDR3 is CASGQHLNQPQHF. The CDR3 DNA is TGTGCCAGCGGACAGCATCTCAATCAGCCCCAGCATTTT. The V and J genes are TRBV6-1 and TRBJ1-5; weak D call: TRBD1 (6 bases). Trimming shortened V by 8 bases and J by 3 bases, and 11 bases separated the two germline ends. The germline gives CDR1 MNHNS, CDR2 SASEGT. The CDR3 contains 13 residues.